The present T cell receptor beta chain was sequenced within a study of T cell responses to AZD1222 COVID-19 vaccine. Study observations and caveats: Clonal diversity may have been underestimated in mostly white British donors. Spike-wide vaccine-associated CD4 TCRs dominated at 160-218 and 743-854.

Concerning this clone: What it binds is not known.

TCRdb's copy holds only in-frame clones and misses some; the assay was immunoSEQ multiplex PCR. The data contain roughly 110,000 clones, 88% of them singletons. J gave up 3 bases and V 4 bases, and 1 base lay outside the gene matches. The CDR3 extends over 13 amino acids. Germline loops: CDR1 MRHNA, CDR2 SNTAGT. Sequenced material: peripheral blood, taken 28 days after the second AZD1222 dose. The genes are TRBV6-4 and TRBJ2-7, with 9 positions matching TRBD2. The sequence derives from an adult who received the AZD1222 COVID-19 vaccine. CDR3 nucleotides: TGTGCCAGCAGTGTTAGCGGGGGCTACGAGCAGTACTTC. Its protein product is CASSVSGGYEQYF.